This T cell receptor (beta chain) appears in the sequencing data of a study of PD-1 and CTLA-4 blockade in melanoma. Per the germline V gene, CDR1 is ENHRY and CDR2 is SYGVKD. The trim removed 2 bases at V and 4 bases at J, leaving 8 bases unmatched. The CDR3 has 17 amino acids. Profiled with immunoSEQ multiplex PCR; TCRdb holds only in-frame clones, not every one. The sample includes around 21,000 clones, about 87% of them seen just once. The gene calls are TRBV10-3 and TRBJ2-5; 12 bases agree with TRBD2. Sequenced here: CD8+ T cells from peripheral blood, sampled before anti-PD-1 treatment. This receptor was identified in a human donor with melanoma. This chain's CDR3 is CAISEDTGLAGRETQYF. The CDR3 region has the DNA TGTGCCATCAGTGAGGACACCGGACTAGCGGGGCGAGAGACCCAGTACTTC.